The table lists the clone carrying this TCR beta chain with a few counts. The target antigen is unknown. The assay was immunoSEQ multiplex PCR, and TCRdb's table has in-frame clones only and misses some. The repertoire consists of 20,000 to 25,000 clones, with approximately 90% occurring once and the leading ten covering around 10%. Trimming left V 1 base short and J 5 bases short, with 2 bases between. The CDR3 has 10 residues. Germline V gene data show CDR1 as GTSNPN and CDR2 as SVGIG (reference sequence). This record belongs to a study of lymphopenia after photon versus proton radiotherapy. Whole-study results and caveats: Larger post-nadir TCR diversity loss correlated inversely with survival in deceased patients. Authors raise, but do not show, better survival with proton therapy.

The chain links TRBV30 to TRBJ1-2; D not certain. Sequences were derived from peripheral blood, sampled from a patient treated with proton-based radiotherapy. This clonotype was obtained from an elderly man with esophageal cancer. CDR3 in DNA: TGTGCCTGGAGTGGTTATGGCTACACCTTC. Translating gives CAWSGYGYTF. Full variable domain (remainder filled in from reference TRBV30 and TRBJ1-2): SQTIHQWPATLVQPVGSPLSLECTVEGTSNPNLYWYRQAAGRGLQLLFYSVGIGQISSEVPQNLSASRPQDRQFILSSKKLLLSDSGFYLCAWSGYGYTFGSGTRLTVV.